Listed below are T cell receptor beta chains from one sample, sequenced in a study of shared clonotypes between healthy human individuals. Sequencing was performed with immunoSEQ multiplex PCR; in TCRdb, only in-frame clones are kept and a portion is missing. The table lists more than 550,000 clones, about 92% of them singletons, with 24% in the top ten. The source material was naive CD8+ T cells sorted from blood. These receptors all come from a man aged 30 to 39 in good health. CDR3s include the opening cysteine and the closing phenylalanine or tryptophan. Each record gives: CDR3 length, D gene, clone size, J gene, V gene, CDR3 DNA, CDR3 protein. A D gene is named only where the DNA matches it firmly. Rows give clone size only sometimes, using once, few, many, or a class for an expanded clone.

16	NA	NA	TRBJ1-5	TRBV7-9	TGTGCCAGCAGCTTATCAACGTCAGGGGACAATCAGCCCCAGCATTTT	CASSLSTSGDNQPQHF
15	NA	NA	TRBJ1-1	TRBV27	TGTGCCAGCAGTCCCAGGCAGCACATGAACACTGAAGCTTTCTTT	CASSPRQHMNTEAFF
16	TRBD1	NA	TRBJ2-4	TRBV9	TGTGCCAGCAGCGAGAGGTTACAGGGGGCCAAAAACATTCAGTACTTC	CASSERLQGAKNIQYF
16	NA	once	TRBJ1-1	TRBV2	TGTGCCAGCAGTGAAGCGCCTCAGGGGATAAGGGCTGAAGCTTTCTTT	CASSEAPQGIRAEAFF
16	TRBD2	NA	TRBJ2-3	TRBV27	TGTGCCAGCAGTCCAGGACTAGCGGGAGTGATAGATACGCAGTATTTT	CASSPGLAGVIDTQYF
15	TRBD1	NA	TRBJ1-2	TRBV6-6	TGTGCCAGCAGTTACGGAGGACAGGACTTCTATGGCTACACCTTC	CASSYGGQDFYGYTF
14	TRBD1	NA	TRBJ1-1	TRBV27	TGTGCCAGCAGTCCAGGGACAGGCGGCTCTGAAGCTTTCTTT	CASSPGTGGSEAFF
13	NA	NA	TRBJ2-7	TRBV7-9	TGTGCCAGCAGCCCCACCGAGAGGTACGAGCAGTACTTC	CASSPTERYEQYF
16	TRBD1	NA	TRBJ1-5	TRBV19	TGTGCCAGTAGTATTAACTTGAGACAGGGTATTCAGCCCCAGCATTTT	CASSINLRQGIQPQHF
13	NA	NA	TRBJ2-3	TRBV7-9	TGTGCCAGCAGCTTAACGGGCGCAGATACGCAGTATTTT	CASSLTGADTQYF
15	TRBD1	NA	TRBJ2-1	TRBV28	TGTGCCAGCAGTTTGGGGACAGCCCTTGAGGATGAGCAGTTCTTC	CASSLGTALEDEQFF
15	NA	NA	TRBJ2-5	TRBV21-1	TGTGCCAGCAGCACAAAGGAGGCTTTCAAGGAGACCCAGTACTTC	CASSTKEAFKETQYF
15	TRBD1	NA	TRBJ1-5	TRBV27	TGTGCCAGCAGTTTAGGGCAGGGGGCGAGTCAGCCCCAGCATTTT	CASSLGQGASQPQHF
18	NA	NA	TRBJ1-1	TRBV11-2	TGTGCCAGCAGCTTTGCGTTCGGCAGGGTAGTGGGGGGCACTGAAGCTTTCTTT	CASSFAFGRVVGGTEAFF
14	TRBD2	NA	TRBJ2-1	TRBV9	TGTGCCAGCAAGGCGGGAGGTGAAGGGAATGAGCAGTTCTTC	CASKAGGEGNEQFF
14	NA	NA	TRBJ1-2	TRBV11-2	TGTGCCAGCAGCTTAGAGCGTCGCCAAGATGGCTACACCTTC	CASSLERRQDGYTF
15	NA	NA	TRBJ2-7	TRBV7-2	TGTGCCAGCAGCTTATATCTGGGTTCAGGCTACGAGCAGTACTTC	CASSLYLGSGYEQYF
14	NA	NA	TRBJ1-1	TRBV11-2	TGTGCCAGCAGCTCTACAGGGTCGACCACTGAAGCTTTCTTT	CASSSTGSTTEAFF
16	TRBD2	NA	TRBJ2-1	TRBV10-3	TGTGCCATCAGTGAGCAACTAGCGGGTACCTACAATGAGCAGTTCTTC	CAISEQLAGTYNEQFF
16	TRBD1	NA	TRBJ1-2	TRBV19	TGTGCCAGTATCAACCGGGACAGGGAGGGGATCTATGGCTACACCTTC	CASINRDREGIYGYTF
14	NA	once	TRBJ2-7	TRBV5-5	TGTGCCAGCAGCTTGATTTTGGTAGGAAAAGAGCAGTACTTC	CASSLILVGKEQYF
14	TRBD1	NA	TRBJ2-7	TRBV11-2	TGTGCCAGCAGCTTGACAGGGGTTGGCTACGAGCAGTACTTC	CASSLTGVGYEQYF
16	NA	NA	TRBJ2-7	TRBV19	TGTGCCAGTAGTACCAACCCCGGGATCGGGACCTACGAGCAGTACTTC	CASSTNPGIGTYEQYF
18	TRBD2	NA	TRBJ2-1	TRBV11-2	TGTGCCAGCAGCTTAGGCCAAACTAGCGGGACATTAGGCAATGAGCAGTTCTTC	CASSLGQTSGTLGNEQFF
14	NA	NA	TRBJ2-7	TRBV6-5	TGTGCCAGCAGTTACTCTGACGGCACCTACGAGCAGTACTTC	CASSYSDGTYEQYF
16	TRBD2	NA	TRBJ2-7	TRBV2	TGTGCTAGCGCGGGGGGGACTAGCGGGTGGACCTACGAGCAGTACTTC	CASAGGTSGWTYEQYF
12	NA	NA	TRBJ1-2	TRBV6-5	TGTGCCAGCACCCAATTAGGGTATGGCTACACCTTC	CASTQLGYGYTF
17	TRBD2	NA	TRBJ2-5	TRBV27	TGTGCCAGCAGTTTACAGGCCGTGGTAGCGGGAGAAGAGACCCAGTACTTC	CASSLQAVVAGEETQYF
13	NA	NA	TRBJ2-1	TRBV5-6	TGTGCCAGCAGCCAGGCGGATATAGGGGAGCAGTTCTTC	CASSQADIGEQFF
16	TRBD1	NA	TRBJ1-4	TRBV4-1	TGCGCCAGCAGCCCCGAAGTGACAGGGAGGTTTGAAAAACTGTTTTTT	CASSPEVTGRFEKLFF
15	TRBD2	NA	TRBJ2-7	TRBV7-9	TGTGCCAGCAGCCCGTGGGGGAGCGGGAGTTACGAGCAGTACTTC	CASSPWGSGSYEQYF
18	NA	NA	TRBJ1-3	TRBV7-3	TGTGCCAGCAGCCCGCCTCGGGGCAGAACATCGGGAGGAAACACCATATATTTT	CASSPPRGRTSGGNTIYF
15	NA	NA	TRBJ2-2	TRBV4-1	TGCGCCAGCAGCCCCCTTGGAGCGGTCACCGGGGAGCTGTTTTTT	CASSPLGAVTGELFF
13	NA	NA	TRBJ1-5	TRBV10-3	TGTGCCATCAGTGGAGGGCCCGGGCAGCCCCAGCATTTT	CAISGGPGQPQHF
15	NA	NA	TRBJ2-3	TRBV4-3	TGCGCCAGCAGCCAAGATCGGACAGTCGGCCATACGCAGTATTTT	CASSQDRTVGHTQYF
15	TRBD1	once	TRBJ1-5	TRBV6-1	TGTGCCAGCAGGGGGGACAGATATAGCAATCAGCCCCAGCATTTT	CASRGDRYSNQPQHF
14	NA	NA	TRBJ2-7	TRBV9	TGTGCCAGCAGCGTAGGTGACTACCCAGGGGAGCAGTACTTC	CASSVGDYPGEQYF
22	TRBD2	NA	TRBJ2-1	TRBV7-6	TGTGCCAGCAGCTTAGCGGCGTCTAGCGGGAGGGAATATATGAGCTCCTACAATGAGCAGTTCTTC	CASSLAASSGREYMSSYNEQFF
16	NA	NA	TRBJ1-1	TRBV7-9	TGTGCCAGCAGCTCGCCAATCGAGGGGCGCAGTGCTGAAGCTTTCTTT	CASSSPIEGRSAEAFF